Shown below are 28 T cell receptor beta chains from a single sample sequenced in a study of T cell responses to AZD1222 COVID-19 vaccine. The protocol was immunoSEQ multiplex PCR, while the TCRdb copy is restricted to in-frame clones and leaves out a portion. The table shows more than 120,000 clones, with roughly 90% occurring only once. This specimen was peripheral blood, taken 28 days after the second dose of the MenACWY control vaccine. These receptors all come from an adult who received the MenACWY meningococcal vaccine as a control.

The chain couples TRBV28 to TRBJ2-7; 8 bases are shared with TRBD2. This CDR3 has 14 residues. The ends lost 5 bases at V and 2 bases at J; junction bases unmatched: 5. CDR1 MDHEN and CDR2 SYDVKM come from the germline V gene. The DNA for the CDR3 is TGTGCCAGCAGTCCACTAGCGGAGACCTACGAGCAGTACTTC. Translated: CASSPLAETYEQYF.

V is TRBV11-1 and J is TRBJ1-2, with unresolved D. The V end was cut by 4 bases, the J end by 6 bases, with 12 bases between. The CDR3 length is 13 residues. Germline CDR1 reads SGHAT; CDR2 reads FQDESV (reference sequence). This CDR3 is CASSSPGVNGYTF. The CDR3 region has the DNA TGTGCCAGCAGCTCTCCTGGGGTCAATGGCTACACCTTC. Filled out from reference TRBV11-1 and TRBJ1-2, the complete variable domain reads EAEVAQSPRYKITEKSQAVAFWCDPISGHATLYWYRQILGQGPELLVQFQDESVVDDSQLPKDRFSAERLKGVDSTLKIQPAELGDSAMYLCASSSPGVNGYTFGSGTRLTVV.

The chain carries TRBV5-1 and TRBJ1-1; D may be TRBD1 (5 bases). The CDR3 length is 14 residues. Looked up from germline, CDR1 is SGHRS and CDR2 is YFSETQ. The V end lost 0 bases, the J end lost 4 bases, and 10 bases lay between the germline ends. The CDR3 region has the DNA TGCGCCAGCAGCTTGGGGGACGGGGTCACTGAAGCTTTCTTT. Its translation: CASSLGDGVTEAFF.

The V call is TRBV7-8, the J call TRBJ2-1; D gene unclear. CDR1 and CDR2 from the germline V gene are SGHVS and FQNEAQ. The CDR3 loop spans 16 amino acids. Trimming removed 4 bases from V and 0 bases from J, with 13 bases in between. This CDR3 reads CASSSTPWRSYNEQFF. CDR3 DNA sequence: TGTGCCAGCAGCTCCACCCCCTGGCGCTCCTACAATGAGCAGTTCTTC. Supplemented by reference TRBV7-8 and TRBJ2-1, the full variable domain reads GAGVSQSPRYKVAKRGQDVALRCDPISGHVSLFWYQQALGQGPEFLTYFQNEAQLDKSGLPSDRFFAERPEGSVSTLKIQRTQQEDSAVYLCASSSTPWRSYNEQFFGPGTRLTVL.

This sequence joins TRBV6-5 and TRBJ1-6; possibly TRBD1 for D (5 bases). The CDR3 has 15 amino acids. The germline V gene has CDR1 MNHEY and CDR2 SVGAGI. V was pared by 8 bases and J by 1 base, with 12 bases between. The CDR3 DNA is TGTGCCAGCGCGGGACGGACATCCTATAATTCACCCCTCCACTTT. Its translation: CASAGRTSYNSPLHF.

Points on this clone: The same CDR3 arises from other DNA sequences in this sample as well. V is TRBV19 and J is TRBJ2-1, with 7 bases fitting TRBD1. CDR3 length: 15 residues. Germline trimming cut 5 bases from V and 4 bases from J; bases unmatched to any gene: 8. In germline, CDR1 is LNHDA, CDR2 SQIVND (reference sequence). The CDR3 loop is CASSPLRGIYNEQFF. The CDR3 nucleotides read TGTGCCAGTAGTCCCCTCAGGGGGATATACAATGAGCAGTTCTTC.

This chain uses TRBV30 with TRBJ2-3, with 14 nucleotides matching TRBD2. This CDR3 is 11 amino acids long. After removal of 8 bases from V and 10 bases from J, the junction contained 2 bases not matched to a gene. Germline assignment: CDR1 GTSNPN and CDR2 SVGIG (reference sequence). CDR3 DNA: TGTGCCGGGACTAGCGGGGGTGCGCAGTATTTT. Its translation: CAGTSGGAQYF. Full variable domain (rest looked up from reference TRBV30 and TRBJ2-3): SQTIHQWPATLVQPVGSPLSLECTVEGTSNPNLYWYRQAAGRGLQLLFYSVGIGQISSEVPQNLSASRPQDRQFILSSKKLLLSDSGFYLCAGTSGGAQYFGPGTRLTVL.

The gene calls are TRBV23-1 and TRBJ2-7, with TRBD1 as a possible D gene (7 bases). TRBV23-1 belongs to the ORF category, with a function that is uncertain. V shed 2 bases and J shed 3 bases, with 14 bases lying between them. The CDR3 extends over 15 amino acids. The CDR3 here is CASSQGGTACYEQYF. CDR3 nucleotides: TGCGCCAGCAGTCAAGGGGGGACAGCCTGCTACGAGCAGTACTTC.

V and J are TRBV4-1 and TRBJ2-7, with 7 bases matching TRBD2. Germline loops: CDR1 MGHRA, CDR2 YSYEKL. Trimming cost V 2 bases and J 2 bases; bases outside gene matches: 9. The CDR3 runs to 16 residues. Here the CDR3 DNA reads TGCGCCAGCAGCCAATATCCCCGGGGGGATACCTACGAGCAGTACTTC. Translating it yields CASSQYPRGDTYEQYF.

CDR3 nucleotides: TGCAGCGGGAAACAGGGTCTGGCATCGGTGAGAAGTGAGCAGTTCTTC. Translated: CSGKQGLASVRSEQFF. The genes are TRBV29-1 and TRBJ2-1, with D possibly TRBD1 on 6 matching bases. Trimming shortened V by 7 bases and J by 9 bases, and 28 bases separated the two germline ends. The CDR3 has 16 amino acids. CDR1 SQVTM and CDR2 ANQGSEA come from the germline V gene.

The sample holds one count of this clone. The V call is TRBV4-1, the J call TRBJ1-3; D gene unclear. Germline-derived CDR1 and CDR2 are MGHRA and YSYEKL. This CDR3 spans 18 amino acids. V was pared by 0 bases and J by 0 bases, with 15 bases between. The CDR3 coding sequence is TGCGCCAGCAGCCAAGAGGTCATTCCGCATAACTCTGGAAACACCATATATTTT. Its translation is CASSQEVIPHNSGNTIYF.

The chain has TRBV2 and TRBJ1-4, with D perhaps TRBD1 (6 bases). This CDR3 is 16 amino acids long. Trimming removed 2 bases at V and 4 bases at J, with 14 bases between. Looked up from germline, CDR1 is SNHLY and CDR2 is FYNNEI. DNA for the CDR3: TGTGCCAGCAGTGAAAGGGGGACAAATCGTAATGAAAAACTGTTTTTT. This codes for CASSERGTNRNEKLFF. Variable domain in full (rest from reference TRBV2 and TRBJ1-4): EPEVTQTPSHQVTQMGQEVILRCVPISNHLYFYWYRQILGQKVEFLVSFYNNEISEKSEIFDDQFSVERPDGSNFTLKIRSTKLEDSAMYFCASSERGTNRNEKLFFGSGTQLSVL.

The V gene is TRBV5-4, the J gene TRBJ2-5, with 8 bases lining up with TRBD2. The CDR3 loop spans 14 amino acids. V lost 4 bases and J lost 3; bases outside the gene matches: 5. Germline V CDR1 and CDR2: SGHNT, YYREEE (reference sequence). The CDR3 region has the DNA TGTGCCAGCAGCCCGGGAGGGGGGGAAGAGACCCAGTACTTC. Amino acids: CASSPGGGEETQYF.

J is TRBJ1-2 and V is TRBV3-1 (or the pseudogene TRBV3-2); D ambiguous. V was shortened by 3 bases and J by 3 bases, with 14 bases between the two germline ends. CDR3 length: 15 amino acids. Per the germline V gene, CDR1 is LGHDT and CDR2 is YNNKEL (reference sequence). CDR3 loop: CASSHLTGKYYGYTF. Written as DNA, the CDR3 is TGTGCCAGCAGCCACCTCACGGGCAAGTACTATGGCTACACCTTC.

A single count supports this clone. The chain couples TRBV30 to TRBJ1-5; the match to TRBD1 covers 11 bases. In germline, CDR1 is GTSNPN, CDR2 SVGIG (reference sequence). The CDR3 covers 13 residues. The ends lost 5 bases at V and 7 bases at J; junction bases unmatched: 4. The CDR3: CAWAGQGAQPQHF. The CDR3 nucleotides are TGTGCCTGGGCCGGACAGGGGGCACAGCCCCAGCATTTT.

This chain joins TRBV30 and TRBJ2-1; D is perhaps TRBD1 or TRBD2 (7 bases each). This CDR3 is 16 amino acids long. Between the trimmed V and J ends, which lost 3 bases and 4 bases, there was a span of 19 bases. Germline assignment: CDR1 GTSNPN and CDR2 SVGIG (reference sequence). In DNA form, the CDR3 reads TGTGCCTGGAGGATTTGGGGGGGACAGATTTACAATGAGCAGTTCTTC. It codes for CAWRIWGGQIYNEQFF.

The genes are TRBV28 and TRBJ2-3, with D possibly being TRBD2 (7 bases). This CDR3 has 18 residues. Germline V gene lookup returns CDR1 MDHEN and CDR2 SYDVKM. V was pared by 4 bases and J by 1 base, with 21 bases between. The CDR3 protein is CASSSIRGAGRGTDTQYF. The CDR3 DNA is TGTGCCAGCAGTTCGATCCGGGGGGCGGGGAGGGGCACAGATACGCAGTATTTT.

The chain uses TRBV30 and TRBJ1-3, with 7 bases aligning to TRBD1. The CDR3 covers 16 residues. Germline V gene sequence: CDR1 GTSNPN, CDR2 SVGIG (reference sequence). J lost 2 bases, V lost 2 bases, and 9 bases had no gene match. The chain's CDR3 is CAWSRSTGWTGNTIYF. The CDR3 coding sequence is TGTGCCTGGAGTCGCTCGACAGGGTGGACTGGAAACACCATATATTTT.

The CDR3 nucleotides are TGCGCCAGCAGCCAAGAGCCGGGTCCCGAGGCCTCAGATACGCAGTATTTT. It codes for CASSQEPGPEASDTQYF. The V and J genes are TRBV4-3 and TRBJ2-3; D is unclear. CDR3 size: 17 residues. Germline assignment: CDR1 LGHNA and CDR2 YSLEER. Between the trimmed V and J ends, which lost 0 bases and 4 bases, there was a span of 17 bases.

The chain employs TRBV7-9 and TRBJ2-1; 10 nucleotides line up with TRBD1. V shed 6 bases and J 3 bases; nucleotides not matched to a gene: 5. The CDR3 totals 15 residues. Germline values: CDR1 SEHNR, CDR2 FQNEAQ (reference sequence). CDR3 bases: TGTGCCAGCAGACCTGGACAGGGGGGCTACAATGAGCAGTTCTTC. Translated: CASRPGQGGYNEQFF.

This chain joins TRBV4-1 and TRBJ1-2; D not resolved. V was cut by 1 base and J by 1 base, with 10 bases left in between. The CDR3 runs 15 residues. Germline V gives CDR1 MGHRA, CDR2 YSYEKL. The CDR3 loop reads CASSQASTLNYGYTF. For the CDR3, the DNA is TGCGCCAGCAGCCAAGCTTCTACTCTTAACTATGGCTACACCTTC.

V gene TRBV5-6 combines with J gene TRBJ1-2, with 9 positions matching TRBD1. Germline V gene lookup returns CDR1 SGHDT and CDR2 YYEEEE. The CDR3 runs to 15 residues. With V trimmed by 0 bases and J by 4 bases, 4 bases remained unmatched. The CDR3 is CASSLGQGEGYGYTF. CDR3 nucleotides: TGTGCCAGCAGCTTGGGACAGGGGGAGGGCTATGGCTACACCTTC.

The V and J genes are TRBV7-9 and TRBJ1-2, with 9 bases identical to TRBD1. Looked up from germline, CDR1 is SEHNR and CDR2 is FQNEAQ (reference sequence). After removal of 4 bases from V and 2 bases from J, the junction contained 2 bases not matched to a gene. This CDR3 is 14 amino acids long. The CDR3 spells CASSSGTGNYGYTF. The CDR3 DNA sequence: TGTGCCAGCAGCTCCGGGACAGGGAACTATGGCTACACCTTC.

The rearrangement links TRBV7-6 to TRBJ1-4, with TRBD1 identical over 11 bases. J was trimmed by 7 bases and V by 5 bases; bases with no gene match: 6. The CDR3 runs 15 residues. Germline V gives CDR1 SGHVS, CDR2 FNYEAQ. CDR3 region: CASSPRTGGSEKLFF. DNA of the CDR3: TGTGCCAGCAGCCCAAGGACAGGGGGCAGTGAAAAACTGTTTTTT.

Of note for this clone: At one of its ends the junction is not consistent with the germline gene, which may arise from a read error. The rearrangement uses TRBV11-2 and TRBJ1-1, with 12 bases identical to TRBD1. Germline V lookup: CDR1 SGHAT, CDR2 FQNNGV. This CDR3 has 15 residues. The CDR3 nucleotides are TGTGCCAGCAGCCCCCCGGTCTGGGACAGGGGGCCAGGGGCTTTT. This encodes CASSPPVWDRGPGAF.

The J gene is TRBJ1-6, the V gene TRBV7-9; D not certain. The CDR3 length is 14 residues. The germline gives CDR1 SEHNR, CDR2 FQNEAQ (reference sequence). V lost 1 base and J lost 9, with 10 bases in between. CDR3 DNA: TGTGCCAGCAGCTTAGAATCGGAGGTTTCACCCCTCCACTTT. Protein sequence: CASSLESEVSPLHF.

The chain links TRBV4-2 to TRBJ1-6; 7 positions agree with TRBD1. From germline, CDR1 is LGHNA and CDR2 YNFKEQ. The CDR3 consists of 17 residues. The J segment lost 4 bases and the V segment lost 0 bases, leaving 6 bases of the junction unmatched. CDR3 protein: CASSQEAGQPYNSPLHF. As DNA, the CDR3 is TGTGCCAGCAGCCAAGAAGCGGGACAGCCTTATAATTCACCCCTCCACTTT.

The CDR3 nucleotides are TGTGCTAGTGGTTTGGGCCGCTCCAATCAGCCCCAGCATTTT. Its protein product is CASGLGRSNQPQHF. The chain recombines TRBV12-5 with TRBJ1-5, with unresolved D. V lost 1 base to trimming and J lost 3 bases, with 7 bases between them. This CDR3 is 14 amino acids long. Looked up from germline, CDR1 is LGHNT and CDR2 is FRNRAP.